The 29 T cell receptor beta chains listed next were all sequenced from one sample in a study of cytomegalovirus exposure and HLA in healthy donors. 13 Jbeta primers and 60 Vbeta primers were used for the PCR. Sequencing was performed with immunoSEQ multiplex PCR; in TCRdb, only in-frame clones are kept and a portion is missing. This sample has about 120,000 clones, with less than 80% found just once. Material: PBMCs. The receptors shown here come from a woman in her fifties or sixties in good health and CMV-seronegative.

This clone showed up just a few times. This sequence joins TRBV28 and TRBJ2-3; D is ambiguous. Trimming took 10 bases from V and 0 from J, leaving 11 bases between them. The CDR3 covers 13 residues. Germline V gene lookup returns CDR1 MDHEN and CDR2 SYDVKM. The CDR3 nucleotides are TGTGCCACGCAGTCTCATAGCACAGATACGCAGTATTTT. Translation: CATQSHSTDTQYF.

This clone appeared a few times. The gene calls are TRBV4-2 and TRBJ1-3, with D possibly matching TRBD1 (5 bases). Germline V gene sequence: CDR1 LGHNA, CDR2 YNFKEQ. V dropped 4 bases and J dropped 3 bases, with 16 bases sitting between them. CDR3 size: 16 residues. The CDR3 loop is CASSLDQGYYGNTIYF. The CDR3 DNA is TGTGCCAGCAGCCTCGACCAGGGCTACTATGGAAACACCATATATTTT.

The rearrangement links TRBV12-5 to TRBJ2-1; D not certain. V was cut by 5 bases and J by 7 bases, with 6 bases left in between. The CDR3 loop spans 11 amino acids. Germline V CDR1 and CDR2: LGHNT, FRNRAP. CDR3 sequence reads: CASGPPNEQFF. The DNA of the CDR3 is TGTGCTAGTGGTCCCCCTAATGAGCAGTTCTTC.

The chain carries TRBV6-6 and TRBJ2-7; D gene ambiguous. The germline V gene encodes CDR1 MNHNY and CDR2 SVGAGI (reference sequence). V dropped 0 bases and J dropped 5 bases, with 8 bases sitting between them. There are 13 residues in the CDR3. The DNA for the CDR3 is TGTGCCAGCAGTTACTCGAGAGTCCACGAGCAGTACTTC. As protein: CASSYSRVHEQYF.

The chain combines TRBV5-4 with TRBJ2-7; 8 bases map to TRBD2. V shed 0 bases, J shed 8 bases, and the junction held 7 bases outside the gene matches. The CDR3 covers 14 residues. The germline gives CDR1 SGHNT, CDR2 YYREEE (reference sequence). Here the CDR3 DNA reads TGTGCCAGCAGCTTGGGGGATAGCGGGATTAAGCAGTACTTC. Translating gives CASSLGDSGIKQYF.

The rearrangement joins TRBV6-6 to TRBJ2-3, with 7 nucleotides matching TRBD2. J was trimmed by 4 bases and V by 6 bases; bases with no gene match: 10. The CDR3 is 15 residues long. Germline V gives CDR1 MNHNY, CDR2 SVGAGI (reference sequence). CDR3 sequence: CASRLREGLADTQYF. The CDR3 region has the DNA TGTGCCAGCAGACTGAGGGAGGGCCTGGCAGATACGCAGTATTTT.

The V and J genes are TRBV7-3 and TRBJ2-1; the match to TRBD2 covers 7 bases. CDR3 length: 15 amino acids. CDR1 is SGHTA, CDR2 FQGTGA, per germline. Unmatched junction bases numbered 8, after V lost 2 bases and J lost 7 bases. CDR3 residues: CASSLAAGVGNEQFF. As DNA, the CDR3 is TGTGCCAGCAGCTTAGCGGCGGGAGTTGGGAATGAGCAGTTCTTC. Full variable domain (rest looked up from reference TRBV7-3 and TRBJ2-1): GAGVSQTPSNKVTEKGKYVELRCDPISGHTALYWYRQSLGQGPEFLIYFQGTGAADDSGLPNDRFFAVRPEGSVSTLKIQRTERGDSAVYLCASSLAAGVGNEQFFGPGTRLTVL.

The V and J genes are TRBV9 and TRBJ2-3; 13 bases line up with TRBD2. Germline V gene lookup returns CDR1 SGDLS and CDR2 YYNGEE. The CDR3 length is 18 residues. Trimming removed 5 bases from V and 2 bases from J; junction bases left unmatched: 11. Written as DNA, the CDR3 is TGTGCCAGCAGTAAGACCCAGACTAGCGGGAGGACCACAGATACGCAGTATTTT. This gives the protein CASSKTQTSGRTTDTQYF.

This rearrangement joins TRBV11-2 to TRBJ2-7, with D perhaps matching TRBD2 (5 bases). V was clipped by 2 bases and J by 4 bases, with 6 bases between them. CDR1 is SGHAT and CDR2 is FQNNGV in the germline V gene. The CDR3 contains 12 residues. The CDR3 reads CASSLTGYEQYF. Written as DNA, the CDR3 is TGTGCCAGCAGCTTAACGGGGTACGAGCAGTACTTC.

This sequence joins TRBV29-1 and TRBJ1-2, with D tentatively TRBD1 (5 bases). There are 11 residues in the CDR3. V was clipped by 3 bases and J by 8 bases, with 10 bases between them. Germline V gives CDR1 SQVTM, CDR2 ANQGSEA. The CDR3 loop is CSVEEQGGYTF. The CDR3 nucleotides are TGCAGCGTTGAGGAGCAGGGCGGCTACACCTTC.

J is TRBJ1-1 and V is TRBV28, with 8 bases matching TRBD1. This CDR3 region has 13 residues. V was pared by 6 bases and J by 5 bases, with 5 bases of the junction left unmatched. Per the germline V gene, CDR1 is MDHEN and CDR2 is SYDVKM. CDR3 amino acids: CASSTGGATEAFF. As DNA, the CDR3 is TGTGCCAGCAGCACAGGGGGGGCGACTGAAGCTTTCTTT. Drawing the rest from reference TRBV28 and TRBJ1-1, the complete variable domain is DVKVTQSSRYLVKRTGEKVFLECVQDMDHENMFWYRQDPGLGLRLIYFSYDVKMKEKGDIPEGYSVSREKKERFSLILESASTNQTSMYLCASSTGGATEAFFGQGTRLTVV.

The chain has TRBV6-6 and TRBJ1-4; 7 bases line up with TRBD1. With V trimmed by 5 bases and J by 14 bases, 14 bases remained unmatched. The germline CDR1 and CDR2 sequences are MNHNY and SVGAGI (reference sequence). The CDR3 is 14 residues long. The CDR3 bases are TGTGCCAGCAGTGGGACATTGACAGGGTTAAGTCTGTTTTTT. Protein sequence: CASSGTLTGLSLFF.

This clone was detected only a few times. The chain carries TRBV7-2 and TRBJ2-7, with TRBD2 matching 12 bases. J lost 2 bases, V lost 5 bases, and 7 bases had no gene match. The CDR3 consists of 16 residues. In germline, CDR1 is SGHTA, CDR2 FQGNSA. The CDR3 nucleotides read TGTGCCAGCAGCGCCACGACTAGCGGGGGTGCCTACGAGCAGTACTTC. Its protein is CASSATTSGGAYEQYF.

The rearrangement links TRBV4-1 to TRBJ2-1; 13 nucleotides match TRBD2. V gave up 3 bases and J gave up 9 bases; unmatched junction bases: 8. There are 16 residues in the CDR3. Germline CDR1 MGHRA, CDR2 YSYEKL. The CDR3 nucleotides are TGCGCCAGCAGCCACCCCACTAGCGGGAGGGCTGGTGAGCAGTTCTTC. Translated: CASSHPTSGRAGEQFF.

The CDR3, as DNA: TGTGCCAGCAGTTCTGTGGGAGGAAATGGCTACACCTTC. Translated, it gives CASSSVGGNGYTF. This sequence joins TRBV6-5 and TRBJ1-2; D is unresolved. The ends were cut back, 4 bases at V and 6 bases at J, with 12 bases in the middle. This CDR3 is 13 amino acids long. Germline V gives CDR1 MNHEY, CDR2 SVGAGI.

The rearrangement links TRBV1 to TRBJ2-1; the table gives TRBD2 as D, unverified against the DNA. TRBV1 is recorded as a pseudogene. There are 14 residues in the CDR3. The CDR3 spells CTSSGESSYNEQFF. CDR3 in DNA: TGCACCAGCAGTGGAGAGAGCTCCTACAATGAGCAGTTCTTC.

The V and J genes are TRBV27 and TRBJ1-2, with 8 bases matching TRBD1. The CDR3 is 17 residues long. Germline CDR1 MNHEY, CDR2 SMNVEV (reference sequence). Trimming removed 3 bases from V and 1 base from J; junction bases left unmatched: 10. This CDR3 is CASSFSTGERVNYGYTF. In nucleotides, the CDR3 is TGTGCCAGCAGTTTTTCGACAGGGGAAAGAGTTAACTATGGCTACACCTTC.

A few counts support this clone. The CDR3 here is CSLSRDTSGNTIYF. For the CDR3, the DNA is TGTTCCCTATCCCGGGATACCTCTGGAAACACCATATATTTT. This chain uses TRBV7-9 with TRBJ1-3, with D unclear. The CDR3 is made up of 14 amino acids. Per the germline V gene, CDR1 is SEHNR and CDR2 is FQNEAQ (reference sequence). Full variable domain (rest looked up from reference TRBV7-9 and TRBJ1-3): DTGVSQNPRHKITKRGQNVTFRCDPISEHNRLYWYRQTLGQGPEFLTYFQNEAQLEKSRLLSDRFSAERPKGSFSTLEIQRTEQGDSAMYLCSLSRDTSGNTIYFGEGSWLTVV.

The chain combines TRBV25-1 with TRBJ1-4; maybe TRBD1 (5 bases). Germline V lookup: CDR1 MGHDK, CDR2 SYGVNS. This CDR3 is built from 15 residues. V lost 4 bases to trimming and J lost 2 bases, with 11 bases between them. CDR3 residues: CASSVDAGTNEKLFF. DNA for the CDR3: TGTGCCAGCAGTGTCGACGCAGGGACTAATGAAAAACTGTTTTTT.

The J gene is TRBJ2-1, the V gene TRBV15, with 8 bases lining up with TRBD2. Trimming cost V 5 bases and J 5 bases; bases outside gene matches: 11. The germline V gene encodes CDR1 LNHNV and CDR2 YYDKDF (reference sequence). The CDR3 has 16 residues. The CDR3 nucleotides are TGTGCCACCAGCTCCCGTCGCGGGACTAGAGACAATGAGCAGTTCTTC. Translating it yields CATSSRRGTRDNEQFF.

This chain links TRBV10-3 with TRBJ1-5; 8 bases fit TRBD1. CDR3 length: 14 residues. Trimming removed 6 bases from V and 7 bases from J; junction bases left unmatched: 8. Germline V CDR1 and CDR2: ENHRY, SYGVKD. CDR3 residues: CAISDRGIGQPQHF. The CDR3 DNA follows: TGTGCCATCAGCGACAGGGGAATAGGGCAGCCCCAGCATTTT.

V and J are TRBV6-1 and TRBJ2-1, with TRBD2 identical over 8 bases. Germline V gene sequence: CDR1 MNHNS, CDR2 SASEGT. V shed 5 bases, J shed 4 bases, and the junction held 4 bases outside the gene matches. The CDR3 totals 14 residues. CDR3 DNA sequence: TGTGCCAGCAGTTCAAGCGGGAGTTACAATGAGCAGTTCTTC. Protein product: CASSSSGSYNEQFF.

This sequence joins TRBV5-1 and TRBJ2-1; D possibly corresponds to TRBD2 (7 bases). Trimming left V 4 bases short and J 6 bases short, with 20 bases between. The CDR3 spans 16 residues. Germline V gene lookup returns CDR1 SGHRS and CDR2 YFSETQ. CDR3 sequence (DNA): TGCGCCAGCAGCCCAGGTGGGGGCGGGAGTATCAATGAGCAGTTCTTC. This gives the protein CASSPGGGGSINEQFF.

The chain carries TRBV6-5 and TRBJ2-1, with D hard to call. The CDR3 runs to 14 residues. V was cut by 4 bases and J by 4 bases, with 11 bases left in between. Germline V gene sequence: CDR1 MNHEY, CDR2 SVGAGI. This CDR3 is CASSSTDPYNEQFF. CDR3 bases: TGTGCCAGCAGTTCCACAGACCCTTACAATGAGCAGTTCTTC.

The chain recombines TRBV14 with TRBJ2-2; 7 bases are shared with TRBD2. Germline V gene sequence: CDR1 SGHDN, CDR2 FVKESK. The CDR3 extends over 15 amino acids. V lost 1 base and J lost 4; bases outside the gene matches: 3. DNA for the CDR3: TGTGCCAGCAGCCAAGGACTAGCTCCCACCGGGGAGCTGTTTTTT. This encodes CASSQGLAPTGELFF.

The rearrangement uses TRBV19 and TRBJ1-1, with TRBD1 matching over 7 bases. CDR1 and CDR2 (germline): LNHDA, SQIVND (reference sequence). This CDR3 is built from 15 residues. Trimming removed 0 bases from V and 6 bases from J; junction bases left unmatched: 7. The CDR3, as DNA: TGTGCCAGTAGTATAGAGAGGGGGCAACCATCTGAAGCTTTCTTT. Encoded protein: CASSIERGQPSEAFF.

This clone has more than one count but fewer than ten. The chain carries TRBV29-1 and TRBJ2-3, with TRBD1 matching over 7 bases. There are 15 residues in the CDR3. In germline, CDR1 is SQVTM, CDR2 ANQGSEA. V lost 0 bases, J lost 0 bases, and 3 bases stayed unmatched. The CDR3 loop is CSVEEGRGSTDTQYF. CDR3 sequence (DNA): TGCAGCGTTGAAGAAGGCAGGGGGAGCACAGATACGCAGTATTTT.

The CDR3 DNA reads as TGTGCCAGCAGTGCAGGGTTAAACACTGAAGCTTTCTTT. Translation: CASSAGLNTEAFF. The chain has TRBV7-6 and TRBJ1-1, with D possibly TRBD1 on 5 matching bases. The CDR3 is 13 amino acids. The germline CDR1 and CDR2 sequences are SGHVS and FNYEAQ. V lost 6 bases and J lost 2, with 10 bases in between.

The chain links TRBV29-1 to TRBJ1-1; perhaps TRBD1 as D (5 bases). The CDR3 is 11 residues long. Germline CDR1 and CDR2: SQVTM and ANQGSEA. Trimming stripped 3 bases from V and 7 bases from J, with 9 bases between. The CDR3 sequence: CSVDQGVEAFF. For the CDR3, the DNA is TGCAGCGTTGACCAAGGGGTTGAAGCTTTCTTT.